This TCR beta chain was captured by sequencing in a study of T-cell memory formation after mild COVID-19. Study observations and caveats: CM and EM subsets held most contracting CD4+ clones; EMRA held CD8+ ones. Cross-reactive memory seemingly joined, as some responding clones were found in pre-infection memory.

5'RACE primed at constant segments yielded TCR alpha and TCR beta cDNA libraries bearing sample barcodes and UMIs. MiXCR, run by TCRdb on the 5' RACE reads, gives a single entry per CDR3 protein. The table lists about 200,000 distinct CDR3 sequences, just over 9.5% of them singletons. This clonotype has more than one count but fewer than ten. What it binds is not known. The sample taken for sequencing was PBMCs or a T cell subset sorted from them (not recorded which). The TCR comes from a man younger than 35 who had mild COVID-19 (a few samples of this study predate the infection). Cell type and time point are not known.

CDR3 protein: CAASRDRGPPPYGYTF. The CDR3 DNA reads as TGTGCCGCAAGCCGGGACAGGGGGCCCCCCCCATATGGCTACACCTTC. The chain employs TRBV6-5 and TRBJ1-2, with 12 bases matching TRBD1. Germline lookup yields CDR1 MNHEY and CDR2 SVGAGI. The CDR3 is made up of 16 amino acids. After removal of 11 bases from V and 5 bases from J, the junction contained 15 bases not matched to a gene.